The 4 T cell receptor beta chains below all came from one sample that was sequenced in a study of T cells in localized non-small cell lung cancer. Repertoires were generated with immunoSEQ multiplex PCR, while TCRdb's copy carries only in-frame clones and drops some. This table has roughly 3,000 clones, 15% to 20% appearing once. The sample in question was lung tumor tissue, obtained before any cancer treatment. The receptor set was obtained from a man aged 40 to 69 with stage I squamous cell lung carcinoma.

This clone has more than one count but fewer than ten. V gene TRBV11-3 combines with J gene TRBJ1-3, with D possibly TRBD1 on 5 matching bases. The V end lost 2 bases, the J end lost 2 bases, and 16 bases lay between the germline ends. This CDR3 is 17 amino acids long. CDR1 and CDR2 from the germline V gene are SGHNT and YENEEA. CDR3 residues: CASSLSFQGSAGNTIYF. CDR3 in DNA: TGTGCCAGCAGCTTATCCTTTCAGGGTTCGGCTGGAAACACCATATATTTT.

This clone is large by share. The rearrangement joins TRBV6-8 to TRBJ1-1; D not resolved. Per germline, CDR1 MNHGY and CDR2 SAAAGT. The V end was cut by 5 bases, the J end by 1 base, with 5 bases between. The CDR3 runs to 12 residues. CDR3: CASSVRNTEAFF. CDR3 sequence (DNA): TGTGCCAGCAGTGTAAGGAACACTGAAGCTTTCTTT.

The J gene is TRBJ2-7, the V gene TRBV28, with D tentatively TRBD1 (5 bases). This CDR3 spans 16 amino acids. The germline V gene has CDR1 MDHEN and CDR2 SYDVKM. V was cut by 2 bases and J by 0 bases, with 14 bases left in between. CDR3 region: CASSLVPGALSYEQYF. The CDR3, as DNA: TGTGCCAGCAGTTTAGTCCCTGGGGCCCTCTCCTACGAGCAGTACTTC.

This clone was counted between two and nine times. The chain links TRBV30 to TRBJ2-4; 8 nucleotides agree with TRBD1. V shed 3 bases, J shed 5 bases, and the junction held 3 bases outside the gene matches. The CDR3 consists of 13 residues. Germline V CDR1 and CDR2: GTSNPN, SVGIG (reference sequence). The CDR3 nucleotides are TGTGCCTGGAGCCGGACAGGGCAAAACATTCAGTACTTC. Amino acid sequence: CAWSRTGQNIQYF.